The 28 T cell receptor beta chains in this list originate from one sample, sequenced in a study of T cell repertoires in cytomegalovirus infection. No cognate antigen is known for these TCRs. TCRdb itself ran the reads through MiXCR, one entry per CDR3 protein. The sample contains about 570,000 distinct CDR3 sequences, 40% of which appear only once. Sample: cultured PBMCs, taken from culture after CMV antigen stimulation. These receptors came from a human donor in good health (CMV status not recorded). Some clones in this sample may be carry-over from other donors' samples.

The V gene is TRBV20-1, the J gene TRBJ1-4; D is possibly TRBD1 (5 bases). Between the trimmed V and J ends, which lost 2 bases and 5 bases, there was a span of 15 bases. Looked up from germline, CDR1 is DFQATT and CDR2 is SNEGSKA (reference sequence). The CDR3 runs 15 residues. This CDR3 reads CSARIPDSTNEKLFF. The DNA for the CDR3 is TGCAGTGCTAGAATCCCCGACAGTACCAATGAAAAACTGTTTTTT.

This chain uses TRBV6-2 or TRBV6-3 with TRBJ2-5, with D uncertain. Trimming took off 7 bases at V and 5 bases at J, with 17 bases between the two ends. Germline V gene lookup returns CDR1 MNHEY and CDR2 SVGEGT. The CDR3 extends over 14 amino acids. The CDR3 is CASNKRVGGETQYF. The CDR3 DNA follows: TGTGCCAGCAATAAGAGAGTGGGTGGGGAGACCCAGTACTTC.

This clonotype has only a few counts. This chain links TRBV20-1 with TRBJ2-3; perhaps TRBD2 as D (7 bases). Germline V gene lookup returns CDR1 DFQATT and CDR2 SNEGSKA (reference sequence). The CDR3 spans 13 residues. Between the trimmed V and J ends, which lost 7 bases and 5 bases, there was a span of 16 bases. Written as DNA, the CDR3 is TGCAGTGGGGGTCGGGGGGCCGAAGATACGCAGTATTTT. Translated, it gives CSGGRGAEDTQYF.

The rearrangement uses TRBV2 and TRBJ2-5; D is unresolved. The CDR3 extends over 13 amino acids. Germline CDR1 SNHLY, CDR2 FYNNEI. V was pared by 2 bases and J by 4 bases, with 8 bases between. CDR3 region: CASSERPPETQYF. The CDR3, as DNA: TGTGCCAGCAGTGAAAGACCGCCAGAGACCCAGTACTTC.

The chain joins TRBV6-5 to TRBJ2-1; 7 bases are a match to TRBD1. Trimming cost V 5 bases and J 9 bases; bases outside gene matches: 4. This CDR3 comprises 12 residues. CDR1 and CDR2 from the germline V gene are MNHEY and SVGAGI. CDR3 region: CASSRQGSEQFF. The CDR3 bases are TGTGCCAGCAGTCGACAGGGTAGTGAGCAGTTCTTC.

This clonotype was detected many times. The chain couples TRBV7-2 to TRBJ2-6, with D hard to call. The CDR3 length is 15 residues. Trimming stripped 3 bases from V and 4 bases from J, with 10 bases between. CDR1 and CDR2 from the germline V gene are SGHTA and FQGNSA. The CDR3 region has the DNA TGTGCCAGCAGCTTGTACAGCTCCGGGGCCAACGTCCTGACTTTC. This translates into CASSLYSSGANVLTF.

The count of this clonotype is one. This chain joins TRBV28 and TRBJ1-1; the D gene is possibly TRBD1 (6 bases). V lost 4 bases, J lost 0 bases, and 21 bases lay in between. This CDR3 region has 18 residues. CDR1 is MDHEN and CDR2 is SYDVKM in the germline V gene. The CDR3 DNA reads as TGTGCCAGCAGTTCATACCCTACCCCGGACAGACTGAACACTGAAGCTTTCTTT. Encoded protein: CASSSYPTPDRLNTEAFF. The whole variable domain, remainder taken from reference TRBV28 and TRBJ1-1, is DVKVTQSSRYLVKRTGEKVFLECVQDMDHENMFWYRQDPGLGLRLIYFSYDVKMKEKGDIPEGYSVSREKKERFSLILESASTNQTSMYLCASSSYPTPDRLNTEAFFGQGTRLTVV.

In this sample, this clonotype turned up a few times. CDR3 loop: CASSRDRGYYNEQFF. CDR3 coding DNA: TGTGCCAGCAGCCGCGACAGGGGATACTACAATGAGCAGTTCTTC. V usage is TRBV7-2 and J usage is TRBJ2-1; 8 bases map to TRBD1. Germline-derived CDR1 and CDR2 are SGHTA and FQGNSA. V was pared by 5 bases and J by 3 bases, with 6 bases of the junction left unmatched. There are 15 residues in the CDR3.

The chain employs TRBV7-2 and TRBJ2-1, with TRBD2 identical over 8 bases. The CDR3 spans 16 residues. Trimming cost V 1 base and J 4 bases; bases outside gene matches: 6. The germline V gene has CDR1 SGHTA and CDR2 FQGNSA. For the CDR3, the DNA is TGTGCCAGCAGCTTAGGGGGCGGGGGGTTTTACAATGAGCAGTTCTTC. This encodes CASSLGGGGFYNEQFF.

This clonotype was detected once. J is TRBJ1-5 and V is TRBV28, with 8 positions matching TRBD1. CDR1 and CDR2 (germline): MDHEN, SYDVKM. The CDR3 totals 17 residues. Trimming at V came to 4 bases and at J to 2 bases, leaving 10 bases not matched to a gene. This chain's CDR3 is CASSSIRDRGGNQPQHF. CDR3 nucleotide sequence: TGTGCCAGCAGTTCCATCAGAGACAGGGGTGGCAATCAGCCCCAGCATTTT.

The J gene is TRBJ1-1, the V gene TRBV12-3 or TRBV12-4, with TRBD1 matching 7 bases. With V trimmed by 8 bases and J by 7 bases, 10 bases remained unmatched. The CDR3 has 13 residues. In nucleotides, the CDR3 is TGTGCCAGCCCTCTGGGCCCAGGGGGTGAAGCTTTCTTT. Protein sequence: CASPLGPGGEAFF.

A few counts support this clonotype. The J gene is TRBJ1-1, the V gene TRBV7-9; 8 positions match TRBD1. This CDR3 contains 15 residues. CDR1 is SEHNR, CDR2 FQNEAQ, per germline (reference sequence). J gave up 5 bases and V 5 bases, and 10 bases lay outside the gene matches. The CDR3 region has the DNA TGTGCCAGCAGCCCTCCGGACAGGGTAGATACTGAAGCTTTCTTT. Translation gives CASSPPDRVDTEAFF. Full variable domain (remainder filled in from reference TRBV7-9 and TRBJ1-1): DTGVSQNPRHKITKRGQNVTFRCDPISEHNRLYWYRQTLGQGPEFLTYFQNEAQLEKSRLLSDRFSAERPKGSFSTLEIQRTEQGDSAMYLCASSPPDRVDTEAFFGQGTRLTVV.

This clonotype was detected a few times. The chain is built from TRBV20-1 and TRBJ2-5; 11 nucleotides align to TRBD2. Germline CDR1 and CDR2: DFQATT and SNEGSKA (reference sequence). The CDR3 extends over 12 amino acids. V lost 6 bases and J lost 4; bases outside the gene matches: 1. Written as DNA, the CDR3 is TGCAGTGCGGGGACTAGCGGAGAGACCCAGTACTTC. This sequence encodes CSAGTSGETQYF.

This sequence joins TRBV7-2 and TRBJ2-1, with 11 nucleotides matching TRBD1. V gave up 5 bases and J gave up 8 bases; unmatched junction bases: 5. CDR3 length: 14 amino acids. Per germline, CDR1 SGHTA and CDR2 FQGNSA. The CDR3 is CASSPRTGGDEQFF. In nucleotides, the CDR3 is TGTGCCAGCAGCCCCCGGACAGGGGGCGATGAGCAGTTCTTC.

This chain connects TRBV27 to TRBJ2-3, with 8 positions matching TRBD2. V shed 4 bases and J 7 bases; nucleotides not matched to a gene: 4. Germline values: CDR1 MNHEY, CDR2 SMNVEV (reference sequence). The CDR3 has 13 amino acids. The CDR3 nucleotides read TGTGCCAGCAGTTCCCTAGCGGGCCATACGCAGTATTTT. Its translation is CASSSLAGHTQYF.

This clonotype has a count of ten or more. The chain combines TRBV7-2 with TRBJ2-7; 13 nucleotides match TRBD2. The length of the CDR3 is 15 residues. The germline gives CDR1 SGHTA, CDR2 FQGNSA. V lost 5 bases and J lost 4; bases outside the gene matches: 5. In nucleotides, the CDR3 is TGTGCCAGCAGCACCGGACTAGCGGGGGCTTACGAGCAGTACTTC. The encoded protein is CASSTGLAGAYEQYF.

The chain has TRBV18 and TRBJ1-3; 9 bases match TRBD1. Germline V gene sequence: CDR1 KGHSH, CDR2 LQKENI. The CDR3 has 17 residues. The V and J ends lost 1 base and 3 bases, in that order; junction bases with no gene match: 7. CDR3 sequence reads: CASSPRGTGSFGNTIYF. In nucleotides, the CDR3 is TGTGCCAGCTCACCACGTGGGACAGGGAGCTTTGGAAACACCATATATTTT.

The rearrangement links TRBV7-8 to TRBJ2-7; 14 nucleotides match TRBD2. CDR3 length: 18 residues. Germline V gene lookup returns CDR1 SGHVS and CDR2 FQNEAQ. V shed 1 base, J shed 1 base, and the junction held 6 bases outside the gene matches. The CDR3 spells CASSLGGLAGVASYEQYF. CDR3 nucleotides: TGTGCCAGCAGCTTAGGGGGACTAGCGGGAGTTGCATCCTACGAGCAGTACTTC.

V usage is TRBV20-1 and J usage is TRBJ2-6; weak D call: TRBD1 (5 bases). CDR3 length: 19 residues. The germline CDR1 and CDR2 sequences are DFQATT and SNEGSKA (reference sequence). V lost 5 bases and J 0 bases, leaving 23 bases between the germline ends. The CDR3 coding sequence is TGCAGTGCTCCCCTTGAGTCAGGGCTCATCGGCTCTGGGGCCAACGTCCTGACTTTC. It translates to CSAPLESGLIGSGANVLTF.

The chain has TRBV6-5 and TRBJ2-7, with D tentatively TRBD1 (6 bases). CDR3 size: 14 residues. CDR1 is MNHEY, CDR2 SVGAGI, per germline. Trimming left V 2 bases short and J 6 bases short, with 14 bases between. The CDR3 loop is CASSYGGRPGEQYF. CDR3 DNA sequence: TGTGCCAGCAGTTACGGGGGCAGACCGGGCGAGCAGTACTTC.

V usage is TRBV2 and J usage is TRBJ2-7; D is ambiguous. The V end lost 4 bases, the J end lost 2 bases, and 9 bases lay between the germline ends. From germline, CDR1 is SNHLY and CDR2 FYNNEI. CDR3 length equals 13 residues. This CDR3 is CASSGGSTYEQYF. The CDR3, as DNA: TGTGCCAGCAGTGGAGGTAGTACCTACGAGCAGTACTTC. Drawing the rest from reference TRBV2 and TRBJ2-7, the complete variable domain is EPEVTQTPSHQVTQMGQEVILRCVPISNHLYFYWYRQILGQKVEFLVSFYNNEISEKSEIFDDQFSVERPDGSNFTLKIRSTKLEDSAMYFCASSGGSTYEQYFGPGTRLTVT.

The chain joins TRBV2 to TRBJ2-3; a weak D match, TRBD2 (6 bases). This CDR3 is built from 15 residues. V was shortened by 7 bases and J by 0 bases, with 14 bases between the two germline ends. Germline V CDR1 and CDR2: SNHLY, FYNNEI. CDR3 sequence: CASTPRGGSTDTQYF. The CDR3 coding sequence is TGTGCCAGCACCCCTCGTGGAGGGAGCACAGATACGCAGTATTTT.

Only a few counts were recorded for this clonotype. Here the CDR3 reads CASSLRAGVLGITDTQYF. CDR3 in DNA: TGTGCCAGCAGCTTAAGAGCGGGAGTCCTGGGGATCACAGATACGCAGTATTTT. The chain recombines TRBV7-2 with TRBJ2-3, with 8 bases matching TRBD2. The trim removed 2 bases at V and 2 bases at J, leaving 12 bases unmatched. This CDR3 spans 18 amino acids. CDR1 and CDR2 (germline): SGHTA, FQGNSA.

The chain carries TRBV4-1 and TRBJ1-3; D not resolved. The V end was cut by 4 bases, the J end by 4 bases, with 14 bases between. In germline, CDR1 is MGHRA, CDR2 YSYEKL. The CDR3 runs 15 residues. The DNA for the CDR3 is TGCGCCAGCAGCCTCAGGAGAGGACTAGGAAACACCATATATTTT. Encoded protein: CASSLRRGLGNTIYF.

V gene TRBV27 combines with J gene TRBJ1-6; no reliable D call. The ends were cut back, 0 bases at V and 6 bases at J, with 9 bases in the middle. Germline V gene lookup returns CDR1 MNHEY and CDR2 SMNVEV (reference sequence). There are 15 residues in the CDR3. CDR3 protein: CASSLSANANSPLHF. The CDR3 DNA is TGTGCCAGCAGTTTATCGGCAAACGCTAATTCACCCCTCCACTTT.

This clonotype occurred a few times. The chain carries TRBV29-1 and TRBJ2-7, with D possibly TRBD2 on 7 matching bases. This CDR3 spans 13 amino acids. V was shortened by 3 bases and J by 7 bases, with 16 bases between the two germline ends. CDR1 SQVTM and CDR2 ANQGSEA come from the germline V gene. The CDR3 DNA follows: TGCAGCGTTGATTCGGGGGCGCGGGGGGAGCAGTACTTC. It yields the protein CSVDSGARGEQYF.

This clonotype was observed a handful of times. This rearrangement joins TRBV7-2 to TRBJ2-1; the D gene is possibly TRBD2 (6 bases). Germline V lookup: CDR1 SGHTA, CDR2 FQGNSA. Trimming pared 1 base from V and 0 bases from J, leaving 10 bases between. The CDR3 runs 16 residues. DNA for the CDR3: TGTGCCAGCAGCTTAGGGGGGACTCCCTCCTACAATGAGCAGTTCTTC. This encodes CASSLGGTPSYNEQFF.

The rearrangement links TRBV6-1 to TRBJ1-5; D possibly corresponds to TRBD1 (5 bases). V was cut by 6 bases and J by 4 bases, with 25 bases left in between. CDR1 is MNHNS, CDR2 SASEGT, per germline. The CDR3 sequence is 18 residues long. CDR3 DNA: TGTGCCAGCAGGATCATGGTAGGGGACCGGGGTAGGAATCAGCCCCAGCATTTT. Protein: CASRIMVGDRGRNQPQHF.